The 9 T cell receptor beta chains reported below all come from one sample, sequenced in a study of blood T cell repertoires in COVID-19 (dated by TCRdb to 2018 to 2020). Libraries were made using the immunoSEQ multiplex PCR assay. TCRdb holds this immuneACCESS table with in-frame rearrangements only. Some clones are missing; in checked studies, unresolved V genes explain under half, and the rest has no known cause. The sample table contains roughly 360,000 clones; only one count was recorded for around 87% of them. The ten largest clones capture 1% to 1.5% of the sample. The sample consisted of PBMCs or T cells enriched from blood (not recorded which). These receptors all stem from a man in his thirties or forties who had recovered from COVID-19.

This clone was counted once. The chain combines TRBV5-1 with TRBJ1-2; perhaps TRBD1 as D (5 bases). V shed 0 bases and J shed 7 bases, with 19 bases lying between them. The CDR3 spans 16 residues. CDR1 is SGHRS, CDR2 YFSETQ, per germline. CDR3 sequence: CASSLAAGLQVGGYTF. The CDR3 DNA is TGCGCCAGCAGCTTGGCGGCAGGGCTCCAAGTAGGTGGCTACACCTTC.

The chain carries TRBV7-7 and TRBJ2-5; no clear D gene. Between the trimmed V and J ends, which lost 5 bases and 5 bases, there was a span of 15 bases. The CDR3 loop spans 14 amino acids. Germline lookup yields CDR1 SSHAT and CDR2 FNYEAQ (reference sequence). CDR3 sequence: CASSPANSLETQYF. The CDR3 region has the DNA TGTGCCAGCAGCCCGGCTAACAGTTTGGAGACCCAGTACTTC.

The V call is TRBV12-5, the J call TRBJ1-5; D might be TRBD1 (5 bases). Trimming pared 4 bases from V and 1 base from J, leaving 11 bases between. The CDR3 length is 15 residues. CDR1 is LGHNT and CDR2 is FRNRAP in the germline V gene. The CDR3 spells CASGSQGLSNQPQHF. DNA for the CDR3: TGTGCTAGTGGTTCTCAGGGATTAAGCAATCAGCCCCAGCATTTT.

The chain recombines TRBV29-1 with TRBJ2-5; 8 nucleotides match TRBD2. CDR3 length equals 13 residues. The ends lost 3 bases at V and 7 bases at J; junction bases unmatched: 7. Germline CDR1 SQVTM, CDR2 ANQGSEA. The CDR3 coding sequence is TGCAGCGTTGATGGCGGGGGGACTTGGACCCAGTACTTC. Amino acid sequence: CSVDGGGTWTQYF.

The CDR3: CASSPTRHSNQPQHF. CDR3 nucleotide sequence: TGTGCCAGCAGTCCAACACGACATAGCAATCAGCCCCAGCATTTT. The chain is built from TRBV7-8 and TRBJ1-5, with no clear D. Germline V lookup: CDR1 SGHVS, CDR2 FQNEAQ. The CDR3 length is 15 residues. V was pared by 6 bases and J by 0 bases, with 12 bases between.

The chain links TRBV5-4 to TRBJ2-2, with D possibly matching TRBD1 (6 bases). Germline loops: CDR1 SGHNT, CDR2 YYREEE (reference sequence). The CDR3 totals 15 residues. V shed 4 bases and J shed 5 bases, with 15 bases lying between them. This chain's CDR3 is CASSQGQGRTGELFF. DNA of the CDR3: TGTGCCAGCAGCCAGGGGCAGGGTCGAACCGGGGAGCTGTTTTTT.

The chain is built from TRBV27 and TRBJ1-5, with 7 nucleotides matching TRBD1. The V gene's germline CDR1 is MNHEY and CDR2 SMNVEV (reference sequence). The V gene end was trimmed by 0 bases and the J gene end by 3 bases; junction bases not matched to a gene: 8. This CDR3 has 17 residues. The CDR3 DNA reads as TGTGCCAGCAGTTTATCTTTGATGGGACAGTACAATCAGCCCCAGCATTTT. Translation: CASSLSLMGQYNQPQHF.

The V gene is TRBV15, the J gene TRBJ2-7; a weak D match, TRBD1 (6 bases). Trimming pared 3 bases from V and 3 bases from J, leaving 18 bases between. Germline loops: CDR1 LNHNV, CDR2 YYDKDF (reference sequence). This CDR3 is 16 amino acids long. The CDR3 sequence: CATSRGAEGASYEQYF. Here the CDR3 DNA reads TGTGCCACCAGCAGGGGGGCGGAAGGGGCAAGCTACGAGCAGTACTTC.

This sequence joins TRBV15 and TRBJ1-4; no definite D call. The germline V gene has CDR1 LNHNV and CDR2 YYDKDF (reference sequence). V dropped 5 bases and J dropped 2 bases, with 15 bases sitting between them. The CDR3 has 16 residues. The CDR3 DNA reads as TGTGCCACCAGCGACCCGTTACGAGGTACTAATGAAAAACTGTTTTTT. It specifies CATSDPLRGTNEKLFF.